The 20 T cell receptor beta chains listed next were all sequenced from one sample in a study of early T cells in non-severe SARS-CoV-2 infection. TCRdb itself ran the 5' RACE reads through MiXCR, one entry per CDR3 protein. Of roughly 75,000 distinct CDR3 sequences in the sample, less than 20% were seen once. Sequencing was carried out using whole blood. The receptors here all came from an adult who was a healthcare worker with PCR-confirmed SARS-CoV-2 infection or an uninfected control (not recorded which).

V gene TRBV3-1 combines with J gene TRBJ2-2; no clear D. Trimming took off 2 bases at V and 7 bases at J, with 8 bases between the two ends. Germline CDR1 reads LGHDT; CDR2 reads YNNKEL (reference sequence). The CDR3 runs to 13 residues. The CDR3 DNA is TGTGCCAGCAGCCAATACGTTAGCGGGGAGCTGTTTTTT. It translates to CASSQYVSGELFF.

The sample holds a few counts of this clonotype. This rearrangement joins TRBV20-1 to TRBJ2-1, with TRBD2 as a possible D gene (5 bases). Per germline, CDR1 DFQATT and CDR2 SNEGSKA (reference sequence). Trimming removed 3 bases from V and 0 bases from J, with 9 bases in between. This CDR3 spans 14 amino acids. The CDR3 sequence: CSARPEGSYNEQFF. The CDR3 DNA sequence: TGCAGTGCTAGGCCTGAGGGCTCCTACAATGAGCAGTTCTTC.

The J gene is TRBJ1-2, the V gene TRBV5-1; 7 nucleotides agree with TRBD1. V was pared by 3 bases and J by 1 base, with 9 bases of the junction left unmatched. Germline values: CDR1 SGHRS, CDR2 YFSETQ. The CDR3 loop spans 16 amino acids. Written as DNA, the CDR3 is TGCGCCAGCAGCTCAACGACAGGGATATTTAACTATGGCTACACCTTC. It encodes CASSSTTGIFNYGYTF.

This chain uses TRBV11-2 with TRBJ2-6, with D possibly matching TRBD2 (6 bases). The germline V gene encodes CDR1 SGHAT and CDR2 FQNNGV. Trimming stripped 7 bases from V and 6 bases from J, with 10 bases between. This CDR3 region has 13 residues. The CDR3 spells CASTLREANVLTF. The CDR3, as DNA: TGTGCCAGCACCCTGCGGGAGGCCAACGTCCTGACTTTC.

This clonotype has a count of ten or more. The V call is TRBV5-1, the J call TRBJ1-2, with D hard to call. This CDR3 region has 12 residues. Germline CDR1 and CDR2: SGHRS and YFSETQ. Trimming took 2 bases from V and 6 from J, leaving 8 bases between them. CDR3 sequence (DNA): TGCGCCAGCAGCTTAAGCGATGATGGCTACACCTTC. This gives the protein CASSLSDDGYTF.

This clonotype has more than one count but fewer than ten. The rearrangement links TRBV5-6 to TRBJ1-1, with 7 bases that match TRBD1. The germline gives CDR1 SGHDT, CDR2 YYEEEE. The CDR3 is 16 amino acids. V lost 3 bases and J lost 0; bases outside the gene matches: 8. In DNA form, the CDR3 reads TGTGCCAGCAGCTCGCCGGGACAGAAGATGAACACTGAAGCTTTCTTT. Translated: CASSSPGQKMNTEAFF.

This chain joins TRBV6-5 and TRBJ1-2; unclear D gene. Germline V gene sequence: CDR1 MNHEY, CDR2 SVGAGI. CDR3 size: 14 residues. V dropped 8 bases and J dropped 5 bases, with 18 bases sitting between them. The CDR3 nucleotides read TGTGCCAGCCTAAAGCCCCCACCAGGTTATGGCTACACCTTC. This encodes CASLKPPPGYGYTF.

This clonotype turned up a few times. The CDR3 spells CSAREWGGVYEQYF. The CDR3 DNA reads TGCAGTGCTAGAGAGTGGGGAGGGGTCTACGAGCAGTACTTC. This chain connects TRBV20-1 to TRBJ2-7; 7 positions agree with TRBD2. The V segment lost 0 bases and the J segment 3 bases; nucleotides outside the gene matches: 5. Germline CDR1 reads DFQATT; CDR2 reads SNEGSKA (reference sequence). The CDR3 consists of 14 residues.

The V gene is TRBV5-1, the J gene TRBJ2-2; D is unclear. CDR1 is SGHRS and CDR2 is YFSETQ in the germline V gene. V dropped 0 bases and J dropped 5 bases, with 8 bases sitting between them. The CDR3 runs 14 residues. CDR3 in amino acids: CASSLEGRTGELFF. CDR3 DNA: TGCGCCAGCAGCTTGGAGGGTAGAACCGGGGAGCTGTTTTTT.

This clonotype was counted a few times. The V gene is TRBV5-1, the J gene TRBJ2-7; 7 bases fit TRBD1. This CDR3 spans 16 amino acids. Germline V gene sequence: CDR1 SGHRS, CDR2 YFSETQ. V lost 3 bases and J lost 0; bases outside the gene matches: 9. CDR3 loop: CASSSHRGGDSYEQYF. As DNA, the CDR3 is TGCGCCAGCAGCTCCCACAGGGGTGGCGACTCCTACGAGCAGTACTTC. Using reference TRBV5-1 and TRBJ2-7 for the parts outside the CDR3, the full variable domain is KAGVTQTPRYLIKTRGQQVTLSCSPISGHRSVSWYQQTPGQGLQFLFEYFSETQRNKGNFPGRFSGRQFSNSRSEMNVSTLELGDSALYLCASSSHRGGDSYEQYFGPGTRLTVT.

This clonotype was observed many times. J is TRBJ1-1 and V is TRBV5-4, with D unclear. The germline CDR1 and CDR2 sequences are SGHNT and YYREEE (reference sequence). V lost 3 bases and J lost 2, with 8 bases in between. There are 13 residues in the CDR3. CDR3 DNA sequence: TGTGCCAGCAGCTCCGACACAAACACTGAAGCTTTCTTT. This sequence encodes CASSSDTNTEAFF. Full variable domain (rest looked up from reference TRBV5-4 and TRBJ1-1): ETGVTQSPTHLIKTRGQQVTLRCSSQSGHNTVSWYQQALGQGPQFIFQYYREEENGRGNFPPRFSGLQFPNYSSELNVNALELDDSALYLCASSSDTNTEAFFGQGTRLTVV.

This clonotype was seen a few times. The CDR3 region is CASSLGGEGGGYTF. CDR3 bases: TGTGCCAGCAGCTTAGGCGGGGAGGGCGGTGGCTACACCTTC. The rearrangement links TRBV7-6 to TRBJ1-2; no clear D. V was clipped by 1 base and J by 7 bases, with 13 bases between them. This CDR3 is built from 14 residues. The germline gives CDR1 SGHVS, CDR2 FNYEAQ.

The chain employs TRBV20-1 and TRBJ2-1; 7 nucleotides align to TRBD2. J was trimmed by 4 bases and V by 1 base; bases with no gene match: 10. Germline V CDR1 and CDR2: DFQATT, SNEGSKA (reference sequence). The CDR3 extends over 16 amino acids. The CDR3 spells CSARVPTFGRYNEQFF. CDR3 in DNA: TGCAGTGCTAGAGTCCCCACTTTCGGGAGGTACAATGAGCAGTTCTTC.

Only a few counts were recorded for this clonotype. J is TRBJ1-5 and V is TRBV13; D remains ambiguous. Trimming left V 0 bases short and J 7 bases short, with 22 bases between. Germline values: CDR1 PRHDT, CDR2 FYEKMQ (reference sequence). The CDR3 totals 18 residues. The CDR3 DNA follows: TGTGCCAGCAGCTTAGGGTGGGAGACGGGCACCTCGGGGCAGCCCCAGCATTTT. This gives the protein CASSLGWETGTSGQPQHF.

This clonotype was found a few times. The chain employs TRBV24-1 and TRBJ1-1; D remains unclear. V lost 9 bases to trimming and J lost 4 bases, with 14 bases between them. The CDR3 contains 13 residues. From germline, CDR1 is KGHDR and CDR2 SFDVKD. CDR3 sequence (DNA): TGTGCCACCCCGGCCGTTTTGGGCACTGAAGCTTTCTTT. Translation gives CATPAVLGTEAFF.

The V call is TRBV12-3 or TRBV12-4, the J call TRBJ2-1; 7 bases line up with TRBD1. V dropped 6 bases and J dropped 0; count of bases not matched to a gene: 5. The CDR3 length is 15 residues. This CDR3 reads CASRSGQSSYNEQFF. In nucleotides, the CDR3 is TGTGCCAGCAGGTCGGGACAGAGCTCCTACAATGAGCAGTTCTTC.

This sequence joins TRBV20-1 and TRBJ2-7, with D unclear. Germline V CDR1 and CDR2: DFQATT, SNEGSKA (reference sequence). This CDR3 contains 15 residues. Trimming shortened V by 1 base and J by 2 bases, and 15 bases separated the two germline ends. The CDR3 reads CSARGGRSAAYEQYF. CDR3 nucleotide sequence: TGCAGTGCTAGAGGCGGCAGGTCCGCGGCCTACGAGCAGTACTTC.

This clonotype was observed a few times. The V gene is TRBV13, the J gene TRBJ2-7; 9 bases match TRBD1. Germline V gene sequence: CDR1 PRHDT, CDR2 FYEKMQ (reference sequence). With 4 bases clipped from V and 4 bases from J, the junction kept 8 bases outside the gene matches. CDR3 length: 15 residues. CDR3 in amino acids: CASSSRGQGLYEQYF. The CDR3 region has the DNA TGTGCCAGCAGCTCGAGGGGACAGGGATTATACGAGCAGTACTTC.

V usage is TRBV5-4 and J usage is TRBJ2-5; 10 bases agree with TRBD1. The CDR3 runs 17 residues. The junction had 13 bases not matched to a gene; V was cut back by 4 bases and J by 4 bases. CDR1 is SGHNT, CDR2 YYREEE, per germline (reference sequence). In DNA, the CDR3 is TGTGCCAGCAGCCCTATCTCTAGGGGACAGGGGAGAGAGACCCAGTACTTC. It codes for CASSPISRGQGRETQYF.

In its sample, this clonotype was seen a few times. The rearrangement links TRBV18 to TRBJ1-5; 8 nucleotides agree with TRBD1. V was pared by 6 bases and J by 2 bases, with 0 bases of the junction left unmatched. CDR3 length: 13 residues. Germline V CDR1 and CDR2: KGHSH, LQKENI. The CDR3 is CASSGQGNQPQHF. CDR3 nucleotides: TGTGCCAGCTCGGGACAGGGCAATCAGCCCCAGCATTTT.